The clone carrying this T cell receptor beta chain has just a few counts. CDR1 and CDR2 from the germline V gene are SGHRS and YFSETQ. The CDR3 contains 15 residues. V dropped 1 base and J dropped 8 bases, with 16 bases sitting between them. One entry per CDR3 protein results from TCRdb running MiXCR on the 5' RACE reads. The sample yields approximately 890,000 distinct CDR3 sequences, 9% to 15% seen once. The sample belongs to a study of identical twins. The sample was also reused in another study, on yellow fever vaccine responses in identical twins.

The source of this sequence is a woman under 30 in good health. This chain uses TRBV5-1 with TRBJ2-1; D may match TRBD1 or TRBD2 (6 bases each). Sequenced material: PBMCs. CDR3 in DNA: TGCGCCAGCAGCTTGAGAGGGGGAGGAATGGATGAGCAGTTCTTC. Protein product: CASSLRGGGMDEQFF.